The 3 T cell receptor beta chains presented below share a single source sample, sequenced in a study of blood T cell repertoires in COVID-19. Some clones are missing from TCRdb's copy, which holds only in-frame ones; the method was immunoSEQ multiplex PCR. The sample lists fewer than 150,000 clones; more than 80% were seen once. The sequencing input was PBMCs or T cells enriched from blood (not recorded which). Receptor source: a woman aged 18-29 years who had been exposed to COVID-19.

This clone came up a few times. V gene TRBV27 combines with J gene TRBJ2-7, with D possibly matching TRBD2 (6 bases). V lost 5 bases and J lost 4, with 18 bases in between. From germline, CDR1 is MNHEY and CDR2 SMNVEV (reference sequence). CDR3 length equals 15 residues. The CDR3 nucleotides read TGTGCCAGCAGTAGAACCGGGACTGGAGTTTACGAGCAGTACTTC. Protein product: CASSRTGTGVYEQYF.

The chain employs TRBV6-5 and TRBJ2-7, with D tentatively TRBD2 (5 bases). Trimming pared 5 bases from V and 2 bases from J, leaving 10 bases between. Germline-derived CDR1 and CDR2 are MNHEY and SVGAGI. The CDR3 totals 13 residues. In DNA form, the CDR3 reads TGTGCCAGCAGTCCCGGAGGAACCTACGAGCAGTACTTC. Translating gives CASSPGGTYEQYF.

V and J are TRBV28 and TRBJ1-4; D unresolved. V gave up 10 bases and J gave up 0 bases, with 9 bases separating them. Per the germline V gene, CDR1 is MDHEN and CDR2 is SYDVKM. The CDR3 is 13 amino acids. The CDR3 sequence is CATEGATNEKLFF. The CDR3 nucleotides read TGTGCCACCGAGGGTGCAACTAATGAAAAACTGTTTTTT.